This T cell receptor (beta chain) emerged from a study of shared clonotypes between healthy human individuals. Whole-study results and caveats: Sharing across four donors was highest in naive CD4 (about 5%) and lowest in memory CD8 (roughly 0.4%).

The protocol was immunoSEQ multiplex PCR, while the TCRdb copy is restricted to in-frame clones and leaves out a portion. This sample has about 2 million clones, with just under 95% found just once. CD45RO-negative, CCR7-selected cells formed the naive CD8 fraction, which excluded terminally differentiated effector memory CD45RA+ cells. Germline V CDR1 and CDR2: SGHVS, FNYEAQ. CDR3 length equals 13 residues. Trimming took 3 bases from V and 2 from J, leaving 8 bases between them. This clone was found once. Antigen: not known. This sample also contains other DNA sequences that code for the same CDR3. This chain connects TRBV7-6 to TRBJ2-7; no reliable D call. The sequenced material came from naive CD8+ T cells sorted from blood. This TCR was recovered from a man between 18 and 35 years old in good health. CDR3 in DNA: TGTGCCAGCAGCTTTGGTGATACCTACGAGCAGTACTTC. Translation gives CASSFGDTYEQYF.